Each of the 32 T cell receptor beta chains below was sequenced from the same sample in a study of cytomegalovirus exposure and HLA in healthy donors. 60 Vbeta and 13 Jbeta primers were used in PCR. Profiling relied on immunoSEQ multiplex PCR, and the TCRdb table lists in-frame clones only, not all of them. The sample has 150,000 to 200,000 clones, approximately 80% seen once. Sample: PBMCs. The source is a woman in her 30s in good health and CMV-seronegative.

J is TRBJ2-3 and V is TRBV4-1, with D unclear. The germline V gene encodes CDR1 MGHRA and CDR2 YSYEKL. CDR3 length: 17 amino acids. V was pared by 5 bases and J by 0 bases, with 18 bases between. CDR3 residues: CASSTHPKQPSTDTQYF. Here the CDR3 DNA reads TGCGCCAGCAGCACCCACCCCAAACAGCCTAGCACAGATACGCAGTATTTT.

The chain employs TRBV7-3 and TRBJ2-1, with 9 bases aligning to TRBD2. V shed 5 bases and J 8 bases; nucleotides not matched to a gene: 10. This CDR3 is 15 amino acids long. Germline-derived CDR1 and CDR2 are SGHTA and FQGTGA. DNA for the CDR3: TGTGCCAGCAGCCTTAGCGGGAGTCTCGGGGATGAGCAGTTCTTC. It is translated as CASSLSGSLGDEQFF. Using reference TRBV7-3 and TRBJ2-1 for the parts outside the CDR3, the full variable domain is GAGVSQTPSNKVTEKGKYVELRCDPISGHTALYWYRQSLGQGPEFLIYFQGTGAADDSGLPNDRFFAVRPEGSVSTLKIQRTERGDSAVYLCASSLSGSLGDEQFFGPGTRLTVL.

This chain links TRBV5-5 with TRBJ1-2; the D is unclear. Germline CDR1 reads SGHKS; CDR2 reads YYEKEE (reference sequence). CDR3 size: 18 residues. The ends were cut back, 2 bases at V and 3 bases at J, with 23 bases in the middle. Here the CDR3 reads CASSFNTLGEENDYGYTF. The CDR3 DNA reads TGTGCCAGCAGCTTTAATACGCTCGGGGAGGAAAATGACTATGGCTACACCTTC. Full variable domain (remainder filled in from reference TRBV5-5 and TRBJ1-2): DAGVTQSPTHLIKTRGQQVTLRCSPISGHKSVSWYQQVLGQGPQFIFQYYEKEERGRGNFPDRFSARQFPNYSSELNVNALLLGDSALYLCASSFNTLGEENDYGYTFGSGTRLTVV.

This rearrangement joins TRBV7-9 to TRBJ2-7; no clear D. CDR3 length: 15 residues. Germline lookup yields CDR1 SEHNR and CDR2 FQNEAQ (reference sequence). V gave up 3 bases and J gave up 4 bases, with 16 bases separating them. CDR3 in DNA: TGTGCCAGCAGCTTCCCGGGTCATGACTTTTACGAGCAGTACTTC. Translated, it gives CASSFPGHDFYEQYF. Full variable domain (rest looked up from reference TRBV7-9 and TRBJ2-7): DTGVSQNPRHKITKRGQNVTFRCDPISEHNRLYWYRQTLGQGPEFLTYFQNEAQLEKSRLLSDRFSAERPKGSFSTLEIQRTEQGDSAMYLCASSFPGHDFYEQYFGPGTRLTVT.

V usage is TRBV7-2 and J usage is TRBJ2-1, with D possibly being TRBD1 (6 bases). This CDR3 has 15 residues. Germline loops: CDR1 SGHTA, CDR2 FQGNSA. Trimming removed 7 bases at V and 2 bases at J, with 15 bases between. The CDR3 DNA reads TGTGCCAGCACCCCCGGCCAGGGGACCTACAATGAGCAGTTCTTC. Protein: CASTPGQGTYNEQFF.

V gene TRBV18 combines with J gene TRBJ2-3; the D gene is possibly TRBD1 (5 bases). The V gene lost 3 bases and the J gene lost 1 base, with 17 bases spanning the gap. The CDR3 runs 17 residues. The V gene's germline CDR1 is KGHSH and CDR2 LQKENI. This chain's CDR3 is CASSPGLGVARTDTQYF. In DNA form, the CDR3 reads TGTGCCAGCTCACCCGGCCTAGGGGTGGCTCGCACAGATACGCAGTATTTT.

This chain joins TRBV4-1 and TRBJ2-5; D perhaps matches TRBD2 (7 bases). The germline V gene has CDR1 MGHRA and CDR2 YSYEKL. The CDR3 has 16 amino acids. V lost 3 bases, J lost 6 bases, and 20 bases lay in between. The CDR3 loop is CASSQRGPRGAQTQYF. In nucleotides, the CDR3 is TGCGCCAGCAGCCAGCGGGGTCCTCGGGGGGCTCAGACCCAGTACTTC.

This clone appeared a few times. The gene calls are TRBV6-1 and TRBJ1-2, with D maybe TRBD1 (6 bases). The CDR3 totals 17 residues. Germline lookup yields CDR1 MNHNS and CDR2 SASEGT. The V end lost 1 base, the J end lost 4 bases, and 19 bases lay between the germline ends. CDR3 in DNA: TGTGCCAGCAGTGAAGGAGGTAGCGGGGGGCACGTCTATGGCTACACCTTC. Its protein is CASSEGGSGGHVYGYTF.

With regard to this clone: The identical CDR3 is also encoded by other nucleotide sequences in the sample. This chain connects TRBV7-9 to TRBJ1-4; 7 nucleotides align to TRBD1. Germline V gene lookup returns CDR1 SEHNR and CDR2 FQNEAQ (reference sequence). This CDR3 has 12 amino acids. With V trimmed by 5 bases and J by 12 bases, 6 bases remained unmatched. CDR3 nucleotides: TGTGCCAGCAGCATGGGACAGTTGGAACTGTTTTTT. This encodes CASSMGQLELFF.

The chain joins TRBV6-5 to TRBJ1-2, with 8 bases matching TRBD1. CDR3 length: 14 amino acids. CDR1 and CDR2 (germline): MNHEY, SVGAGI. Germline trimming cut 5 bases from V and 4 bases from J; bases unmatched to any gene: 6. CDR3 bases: TGTGCCAGCAGTCCCTCCGGGACAGGCTATGGCTACACCTTC. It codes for CASSPSGTGYGYTF.

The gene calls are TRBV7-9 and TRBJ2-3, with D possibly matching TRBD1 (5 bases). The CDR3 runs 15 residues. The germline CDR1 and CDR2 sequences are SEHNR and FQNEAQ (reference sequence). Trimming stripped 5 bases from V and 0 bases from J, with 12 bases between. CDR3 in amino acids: CASSLRTGSTDTQYF. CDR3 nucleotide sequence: TGTGCCAGCAGCCTACGAACAGGCAGCACAGATACGCAGTATTTT.

CDR3 region: CASPDRGGFF. Here the CDR3 DNA reads TGCGCCAGCCCTGACAGGGGTGGCTTCTTT. V usage is TRBV4-1 and J usage is TRBJ1-1; TRBD1 matches 8 bases. Trimming took 8 bases from V and 14 from J; bases not matched to a gene: 7. Germline V CDR1 and CDR2: MGHRA, YSYEKL. This CDR3 has 10 residues.

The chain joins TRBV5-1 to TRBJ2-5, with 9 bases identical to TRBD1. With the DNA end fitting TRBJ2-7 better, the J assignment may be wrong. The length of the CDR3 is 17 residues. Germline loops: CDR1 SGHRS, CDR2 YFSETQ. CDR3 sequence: CASSLALTGGQSSEQYF. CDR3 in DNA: TGCGCCAGCAGCTTGGCCCTAACAGGGGGCCAATCGAGCGAGCAGTACTTC.

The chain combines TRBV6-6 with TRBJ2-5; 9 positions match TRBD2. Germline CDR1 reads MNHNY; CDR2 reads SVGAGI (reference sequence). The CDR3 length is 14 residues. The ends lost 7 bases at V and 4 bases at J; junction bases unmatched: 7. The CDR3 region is CASKLAGAAETQYF. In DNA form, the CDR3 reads TGTGCCAGCAAATTAGCGGGGGCTGCAGAGACCCAGTACTTC.

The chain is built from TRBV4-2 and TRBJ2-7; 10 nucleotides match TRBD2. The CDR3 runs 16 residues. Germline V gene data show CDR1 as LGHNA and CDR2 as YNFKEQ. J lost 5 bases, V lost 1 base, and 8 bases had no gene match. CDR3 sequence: CASSQGYASGSNEQYF. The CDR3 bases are TGTGCCAGCAGCCAAGGTTATGCTAGCGGGAGTAACGAGCAGTACTTC.

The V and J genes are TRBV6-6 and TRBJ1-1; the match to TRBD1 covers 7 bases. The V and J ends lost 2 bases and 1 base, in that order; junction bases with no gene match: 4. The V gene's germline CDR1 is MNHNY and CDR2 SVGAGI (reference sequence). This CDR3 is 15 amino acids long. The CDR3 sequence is CASSYPGQWNTEAFF. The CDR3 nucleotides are TGTGCCAGCAGTTACCCGGGACAGTGGAACACTGAAGCTTTCTTT.

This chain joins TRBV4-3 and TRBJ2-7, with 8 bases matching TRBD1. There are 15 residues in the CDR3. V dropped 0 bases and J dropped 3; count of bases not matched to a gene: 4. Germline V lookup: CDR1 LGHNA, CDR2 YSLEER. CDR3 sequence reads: CASSQDRGTGYEQYF. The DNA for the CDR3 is TGCGCCAGCAGCCAAGATCGGGGGACAGGCTACGAGCAGTACTTC.

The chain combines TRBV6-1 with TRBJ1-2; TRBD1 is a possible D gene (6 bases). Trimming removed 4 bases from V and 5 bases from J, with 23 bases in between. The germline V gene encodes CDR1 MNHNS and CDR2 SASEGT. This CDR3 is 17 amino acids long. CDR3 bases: TGTGCCAGCAGTGTAGGGCGTCTAGGCAGGGGACATTATGGCTACACCTTC. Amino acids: CASSVGRLGRGHYGYTF.

This CDR3 is CASSYSLRNTEAFF. In DNA, the CDR3 is TGTGCCAGCAGTTACAGCTTGAGAAACACTGAAGCTTTCTTT. The chain is built from TRBV6-6 and TRBJ1-1; D remains ambiguous. From germline, CDR1 is MNHNY and CDR2 SVGAGI (reference sequence). V was cut by 2 bases and J by 2 bases, with 9 bases left in between. The CDR3 totals 14 residues.

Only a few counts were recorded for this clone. In nucleotides, the CDR3 is TGTGCCAGCAGCTTAGGGGCAGGGGGTGCAAAACTGTTTTTT. Amino acid sequence: CASSLGAGGAKLFF. The chain joins TRBV7-8 to TRBJ1-4, with 7 bases matching TRBD1. Trimming at V came to 1 base and at J to 10 bases, leaving 6 bases not matched to a gene. Germline V gives CDR1 SGHVS, CDR2 FQNEAQ. This CDR3 comprises 14 residues.

Written as DNA, the CDR3 is TGTGCCATCAGTGACGGGAGTGGACAAGAGACCCAGTACTTC. Amino acids: CAISDGSGQETQYF. The chain is built from TRBV10-3 and TRBJ2-5; TRBD2 is a possible D gene (6 bases). CDR1 is ENHRY, CDR2 SYGVKD, per germline. Trimming shortened V by 3 bases and J by 2 bases, and 10 bases separated the two germline ends. The CDR3 runs 14 residues.

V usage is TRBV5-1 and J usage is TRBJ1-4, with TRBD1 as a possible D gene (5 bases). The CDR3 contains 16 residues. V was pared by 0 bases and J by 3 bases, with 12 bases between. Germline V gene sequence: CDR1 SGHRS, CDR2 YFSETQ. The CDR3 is CASSLEVIGANEKLFF. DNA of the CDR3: TGCGCCAGCAGCTTGGAAGTGATAGGGGCTAATGAAAAACTGTTTTTT.

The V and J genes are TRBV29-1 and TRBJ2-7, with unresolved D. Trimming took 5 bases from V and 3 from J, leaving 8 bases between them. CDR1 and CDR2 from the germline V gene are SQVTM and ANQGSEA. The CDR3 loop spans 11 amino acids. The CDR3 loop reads CSVTTVYEQYF. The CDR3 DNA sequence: TGCAGCGTTACTACTGTCTACGAGCAGTACTTC.

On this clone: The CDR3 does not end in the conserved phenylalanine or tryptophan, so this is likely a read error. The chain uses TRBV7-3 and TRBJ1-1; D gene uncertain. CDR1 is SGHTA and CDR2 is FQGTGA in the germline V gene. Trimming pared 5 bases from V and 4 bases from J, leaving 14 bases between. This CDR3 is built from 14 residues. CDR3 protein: CASSPSGGSTEAFS. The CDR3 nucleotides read TGTGCCAGCAGCCCCTCCGGCGGGTCCACTGAAGCTTTCTCT.

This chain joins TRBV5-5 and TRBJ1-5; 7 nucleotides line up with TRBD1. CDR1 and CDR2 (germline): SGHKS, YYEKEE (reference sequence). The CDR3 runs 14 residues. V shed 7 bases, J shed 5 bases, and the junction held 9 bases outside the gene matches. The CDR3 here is CASQGTEDYQPQHF. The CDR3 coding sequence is TGTGCCAGCCAGGGGACAGAGGATTATCAGCCCCAGCATTTT.

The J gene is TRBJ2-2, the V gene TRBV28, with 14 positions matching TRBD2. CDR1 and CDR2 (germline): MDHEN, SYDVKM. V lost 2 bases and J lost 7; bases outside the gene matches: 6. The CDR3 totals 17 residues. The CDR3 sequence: CASSLGTSGRANGELFF. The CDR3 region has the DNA TGTGCCAGCAGTTTAGGGACTAGCGGGAGAGCTAACGGGGAGCTGTTTTTT.

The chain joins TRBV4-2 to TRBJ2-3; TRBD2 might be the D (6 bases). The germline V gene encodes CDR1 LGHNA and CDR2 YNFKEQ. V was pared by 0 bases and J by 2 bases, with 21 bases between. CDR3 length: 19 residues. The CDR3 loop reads CASSQEVGLAGHITDTQYF. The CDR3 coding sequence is TGTGCCAGCAGCCAAGAAGTGGGCCTGGCGGGGCACATCACAGATACGCAGTATTTT.

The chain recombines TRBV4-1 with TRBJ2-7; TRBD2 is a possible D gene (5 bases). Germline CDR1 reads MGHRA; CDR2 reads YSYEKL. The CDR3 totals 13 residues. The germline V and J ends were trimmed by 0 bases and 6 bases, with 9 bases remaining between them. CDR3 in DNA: TGCGCCAGCAGCCAAGAGGAAGGAGGCGAGCAGTACTTC. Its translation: CASSQEEGGEQYF.

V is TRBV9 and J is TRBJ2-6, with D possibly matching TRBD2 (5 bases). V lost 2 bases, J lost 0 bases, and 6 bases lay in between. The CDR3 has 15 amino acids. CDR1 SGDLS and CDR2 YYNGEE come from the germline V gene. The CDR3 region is CASSVGDSGANVLTF. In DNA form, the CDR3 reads TGTGCCAGCAGCGTCGGGGACTCTGGGGCCAACGTCCTGACTTTC.

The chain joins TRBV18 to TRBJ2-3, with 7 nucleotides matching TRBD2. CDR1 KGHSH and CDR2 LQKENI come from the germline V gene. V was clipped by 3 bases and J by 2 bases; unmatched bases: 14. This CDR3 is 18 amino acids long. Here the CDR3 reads CASSPGSKAGTFTDTQYF. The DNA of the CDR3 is TGTGCCAGCTCACCGGGGTCGAAAGCGGGAACCTTCACAGATACGCAGTATTTT.

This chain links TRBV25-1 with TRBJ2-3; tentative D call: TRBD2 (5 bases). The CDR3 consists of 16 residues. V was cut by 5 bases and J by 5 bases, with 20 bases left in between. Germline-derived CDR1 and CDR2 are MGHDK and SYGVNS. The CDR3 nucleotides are TGTGCCAGCAGTACAGCTAGCAGCGCCCTGGGAGATACGCAGTATTTT. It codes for CASSTASSALGDTQYF.

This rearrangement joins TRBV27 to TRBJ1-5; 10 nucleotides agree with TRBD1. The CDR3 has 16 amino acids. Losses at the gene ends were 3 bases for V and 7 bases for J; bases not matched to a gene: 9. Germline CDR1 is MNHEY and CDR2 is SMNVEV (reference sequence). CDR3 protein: CASSFMTGGVGQPQHF. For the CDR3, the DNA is TGTGCCAGCAGTTTCATGACAGGGGGCGTGGGGCAGCCCCAGCATTTT.